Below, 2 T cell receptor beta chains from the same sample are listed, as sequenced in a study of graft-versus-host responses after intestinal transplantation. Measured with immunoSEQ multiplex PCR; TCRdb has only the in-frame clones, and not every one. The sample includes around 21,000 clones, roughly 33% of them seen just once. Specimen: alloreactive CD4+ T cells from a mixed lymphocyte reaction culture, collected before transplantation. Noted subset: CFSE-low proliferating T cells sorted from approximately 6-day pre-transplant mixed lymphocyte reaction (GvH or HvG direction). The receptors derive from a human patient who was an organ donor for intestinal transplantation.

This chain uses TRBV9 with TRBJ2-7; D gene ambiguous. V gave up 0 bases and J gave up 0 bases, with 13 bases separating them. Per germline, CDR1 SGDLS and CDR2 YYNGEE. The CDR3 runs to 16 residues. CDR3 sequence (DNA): TGTGCCAGCAGCGTAGGTCAGACTTTTGGCTCCTACGAGCAGTACTTC. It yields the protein CASSVGQTFGSYEQYF.

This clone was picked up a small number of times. For the CDR3, the DNA is TGTGCCACCACTTGGGCGAACACCGGGGAGCTGTTTTTT. Translating gives CATTWANTGELFF. V is TRBV15 and J is TRBJ2-2; no definite D call. The V end lost 7 bases, the J end lost 0 bases, and 6 bases lay between the germline ends. CDR1 LNHNV and CDR2 YYDKDF come from the germline V gene (reference sequence). CDR3 length: 13 residues.